This TCR beta chain was retrieved from a study of T cells after posttransplantation cyclophosphamide. Sequencing used immunoSEQ multiplex PCR; TCRdb keeps in-frame clones, though not all of them. This sample carries about 28,000 clones, 75% to 90% of them seen once, and the ten largest clones take around 3.5%. On this clone: Its antigen is not known.

Germline CDR1 is SGHRS and CDR2 is YFSETQ. CDR3 length equals 16 residues. V lost 0 bases and J lost 7; bases outside the gene matches: 11. Findings of the study overall: Later blood repertoires were often dominated by clones from the donor CD8+ memory compartment. Recipient CMV seropositivity and CMV reactivation strongly tracked TRB clonality. Tissue-infiltrating T cells from skin or gut overlapped little with blood T cells.

The receptor was derived from a man between 50 and 59 years old. The material sequenced was PBMCs. The chain combines TRBV5-1 with TRBJ2-7; 9 nucleotides match TRBD2. CDR3 sequence: CASSLGGLAGVGEQYF. The CDR3 DNA follows: TGCGCCAGCAGCTTGGGTGGGTTAGCGGGAGTAGGGGAGCAGTACTTC.